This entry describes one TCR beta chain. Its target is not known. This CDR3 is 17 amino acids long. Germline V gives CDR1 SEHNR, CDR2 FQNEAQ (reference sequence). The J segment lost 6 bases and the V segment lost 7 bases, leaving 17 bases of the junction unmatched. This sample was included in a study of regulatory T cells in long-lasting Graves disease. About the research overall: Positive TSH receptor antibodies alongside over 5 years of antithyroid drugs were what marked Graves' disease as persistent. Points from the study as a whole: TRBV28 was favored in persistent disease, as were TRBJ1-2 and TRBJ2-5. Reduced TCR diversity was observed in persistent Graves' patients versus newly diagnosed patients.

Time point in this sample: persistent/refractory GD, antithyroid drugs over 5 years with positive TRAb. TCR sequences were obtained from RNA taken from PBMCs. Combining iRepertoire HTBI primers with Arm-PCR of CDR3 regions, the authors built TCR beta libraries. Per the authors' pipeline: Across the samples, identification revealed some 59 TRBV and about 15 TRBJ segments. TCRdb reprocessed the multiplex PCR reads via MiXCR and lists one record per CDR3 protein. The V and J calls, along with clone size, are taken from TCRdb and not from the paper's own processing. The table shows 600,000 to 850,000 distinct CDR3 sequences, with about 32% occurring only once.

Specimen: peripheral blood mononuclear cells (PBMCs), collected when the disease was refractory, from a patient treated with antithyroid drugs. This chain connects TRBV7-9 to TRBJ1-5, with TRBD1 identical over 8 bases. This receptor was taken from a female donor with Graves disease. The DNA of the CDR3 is TGTGCCAGCACCGTTTGGCCCGGACAGGGAGAGATTCAGCCCCAGCATTTT. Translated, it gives CASTVWPGQGEIQPQHF.